The 19 T cell receptor beta chains listed next were all sequenced from one sample in a study of T cells after yellow fever vaccination. TCRdb re-called the 5' RACE reads with MiXCR, one entry per CDR3 protein. The sample includes hundreds of thousands of distinct CDR3 sequences, 21% of them seen just once. Sequencing was performed on PBMCs, taken 21 days after the first yellow fever vaccination. The receptor source for this set is a man younger than 35 who received the YFV17D yellow fever vaccine.

This clonotype has at least ten counts. The V call is TRBV7-2, the J call TRBJ1-5; D remains ambiguous. Looked up from germline, CDR1 is SGHTA and CDR2 is FQGNSA. V lost 5 bases to trimming and J lost 3 bases, with 8 bases between them. The CDR3 spans 13 residues. The CDR3 coding sequence is TGTGCCAGCAGCCCCACGACCAATCAGCCCCAGCATTTT. Its translation is CASSPTTNQPQHF.

This clonotype came up many times. The chain combines TRBV28 with TRBJ2-7; D is uncertain. The germline gives CDR1 MDHEN, CDR2 SYDVKM. The CDR3 is made up of 13 amino acids. Between the trimmed V and J ends, which lost 4 bases and 12 bases, there was a span of 19 bases. As DNA, the CDR3 is TGTGCCAGCAGTTCACGGGTCCTAGGAAGACTGTACGTC. As protein: CASSSRVLGRLYV.

The sample holds a few counts of this clonotype. V gene TRBV7-3 combines with J gene TRBJ2-3; 10 bases map to TRBD2. The CDR3 is 15 amino acids. J was trimmed by 2 bases and V by 5 bases; bases with no gene match: 4. Germline V gene sequence: CDR1 SGHTA, CDR2 FQGTGA. DNA of the CDR3: TGTGCCAGCAGCGCCCTAGCGGGGGTCACAGATACGCAGTATTTT. It codes for CASSALAGVTDTQYF.

This clonotype turned up a few times. CDR3: CASTPGWASGYTF. The CDR3 coding sequence is TGTGCCAGCACCCCGGGGTGGGCCAGTGGCTACACCTTC. The chain couples TRBV6-1 to TRBJ1-2; no clear D gene. This CDR3 is 13 amino acids long. Germline lookup yields CDR1 MNHNS and CDR2 SASEGT. Trimming stripped 7 bases from V and 7 bases from J, with 16 bases between.

The chain has TRBV4-2 and TRBJ1-4, with D unresolved. The CDR3 has 15 amino acids. Trimming took off 1 base at V and 2 bases at J, with 8 bases between the two ends. Germline values: CDR1 LGHNA, CDR2 YNFKEQ. CDR3 amino acids: CASSQGLRTNEKLFF. The CDR3 DNA is TGTGCCAGCAGCCAAGGCCTACGGACTAATGAAAAACTGTTTTTT.

This chain links TRBV15 with TRBJ2-5, with 12 nucleotides matching TRBD2. Germline CDR1 LNHNV, CDR2 YYDKDF (reference sequence). After removal of 5 bases from V and 2 bases from J, the junction contained 9 bases not matched to a gene. The CDR3 length is 17 residues. In DNA form, the CDR3 reads TGTGCCACCAGCCCCCAGACTAGCGGGGGAAAACAAGAGACCCAGTACTTC. Protein product: CATSPQTSGGKQETQYF.

This chain connects TRBV12-3 or TRBV12-4 to TRBJ1-1, with D perhaps TRBD1 (6 bases). Deletions cut 7 bases from V and 1 base from J, with 13 bases between. This CDR3 spans 14 amino acids. The CDR3 DNA follows: TGTGCCAGCACAACACAGGGCCCGAACACTGAAGCTTTCTTT. This encodes CASTTQGPNTEAFF.

The rearrangement uses TRBV20-1 and TRBJ1-5; TRBD1 is a possible D gene (6 bases). In germline, CDR1 is DFQATT, CDR2 SNEGSKA (reference sequence). V was clipped by 1 base and J by 6 bases, with 13 bases between them. The CDR3 spans 14 residues. The CDR3 loop is CSARARGFGQPQHF. The DNA of the CDR3 is TGCAGTGCTAGAGCCAGGGGTTTTGGTCAGCCCCAGCATTTT.

This chain uses TRBV6-1 with TRBJ1-4; D uncertain. Germline V CDR1 and CDR2: MNHNS, SASEGT. V was pared by 2 bases and J by 7 bases, with 14 bases between. This CDR3 contains 15 residues. The CDR3 sequence: CASSELGFQPEKLFF. CDR3 DNA: TGTGCCAGCAGTGAACTGGGGTTTCAACCTGAAAAACTGTTTTTT.

V is TRBV12-3 or TRBV12-4 and J is TRBJ1-1; D possibly corresponds to TRBD1 (6 bases). The CDR3 is 17 amino acids. Trimming shortened V by 6 bases and J by 1 base, and 21 bases separated the two germline ends. The CDR3 DNA follows: TGTGCCAGCAGCTACCGGGGGGGGCCTCTAGGGAACACTGAAGCTTTCTTT. It encodes CASSYRGGPLGNTEAFF.

The table lists this clonotype with a few counts. The chain recombines TRBV5-1 with TRBJ1-3; tentative D call: TRBD1 (6 bases). This CDR3 region has 16 residues. Trimming shortened V by 4 bases and J by 0 bases, and 14 bases separated the two germline ends. Germline CDR1 is SGHRS and CDR2 is YFSETQ. CDR3 in amino acids: CASSANRDNSGNTIYF. CDR3 coding DNA: TGCGCCAGCAGCGCAAACAGGGACAACTCTGGAAACACCATATATTTT.

The genes are TRBV4-3 and TRBJ2-5; 10 bases map to TRBD2. The length of the CDR3 is 14 residues. V trimming: 4 bases; J trimming: 2 bases; junction bases outside the gene matches: 1. CDR1 is LGHNA, CDR2 YSLEER, per germline. CDR3 nucleotide sequence: TGCGCCAGCAGCCGACTAGCGGGTCAAGAGACCCAGTACTTC. It translates to CASSRLAGQETQYF.

The V call is TRBV5-5, the J call TRBJ2-6; D is perhaps TRBD1 (6 bases). Deletions cut 6 bases from V and 0 bases from J, with 13 bases between. CDR3 length equals 16 residues. The germline V gene has CDR1 SGHKS and CDR2 YYEKEE (reference sequence). DNA of the CDR3: TGTGCCAGCACGAATGGACAGACCTCTGGGGCCAACGTCCTGACTTTC. Protein product: CASTNGQTSGANVLTF.

This clonotype has more than one count but fewer than ten. The chain carries TRBV7-9 and TRBJ1-1; D remains unclear. Between the trimmed V and J ends, which lost 5 bases and 0 bases, there was a span of 13 bases. The germline gives CDR1 SEHNR, CDR2 FQNEAQ (reference sequence). The CDR3 extends over 15 amino acids. CDR3 residues: CASSRRGLLNTEAFF. The CDR3 DNA sequence: TGTGCCAGCAGCCGACGGGGATTGCTGAACACTGAAGCTTTCTTT.

This clonotype was found a few times. This chain links TRBV7-2 with TRBJ2-1; 7 positions agree with TRBD1. The germline CDR1 and CDR2 sequences are SGHTA and FQGNSA. This CDR3 is built from 15 residues. V dropped 4 bases and J dropped 2; count of bases not matched to a gene: 5. The CDR3 sequence is CASSSLGTAYNEQFF. The CDR3 coding sequence is TGTGCCAGCAGCTCGCTCGGGACAGCCTACAATGAGCAGTTCTTC. Filled out from reference TRBV7-2 and TRBJ2-1, the complete variable domain reads GAGVSQSPSNKVTEKGKDVELRCDPISGHTALYWYRQSLGQGLEFLIYFQGNSAPDKSGLPSDRFSAERTGGSVSTLTIQRTQQEDSAVYLCASSSLGTAYNEQFFGPGTRLTVL.

The chain links TRBV12-3 or TRBV12-4 to TRBJ2-1; 9 bases map to TRBD2. This CDR3 has 15 residues. The trim removed 3 bases at V and 6 bases at J, leaving 6 bases unmatched. The DNA of the CDR3 is TGTGCCAGCAGTTTTAAGACTAGCGGATTCAATGAGCAGTTCTTC. This translates into CASSFKTSGFNEQFF.

This clonotype was found a few times. The rearrangement uses TRBV6-1 and TRBJ1-2; D not resolved. V gave up 5 bases and J gave up 0 bases, with 13 bases separating them. This CDR3 has 15 residues. Germline CDR1 and CDR2: MNHNS and SASEGT. The CDR3 DNA sequence: TGTGCCAGCAGTAAATACGGTGATTCTAACTATGGCTACACCTTC. It codes for CASSKYGDSNYGYTF.

The gene calls are TRBV6-1 and TRBJ2-5, with D perhaps matching TRBD1 or TRBD2 (5 bases each). CDR1 MNHNS and CDR2 SASEGT come from the germline V gene. The CDR3 contains 14 residues. The germline V and J ends were trimmed by 10 bases and 5 bases, with 20 bases remaining between them. The CDR3: CATSRDPGGETQYF. The CDR3 nucleotides are TGTGCCACTTCCCGGGACCCCGGCGGCGAGACCCAGTACTTC.

In its sample, this clonotype was seen a few times. V is TRBV12-3 or TRBV12-4 and J is TRBJ1-1; D is unclear. The CDR3 loop spans 14 amino acids. Trimming removed 5 bases at V and 7 bases at J, with 17 bases between. The CDR3 loop reads CASSRPNSGYEAFF. The CDR3 DNA follows: TGTGCCAGCAGTCGCCCTAACAGCGGGTATGAAGCTTTCTTT.